What follows are 4 T cell receptor beta chains derived from one specimen sequenced in a study of cytomegalovirus exposure and HLA in healthy donors. The PCR had 60 Vbeta and 13 Jbeta primers. Libraries were prepared by immunoSEQ multiplex PCR; TCRdb keeps only in-frame clonotypes and omits some of them. The sample shows approximately 150,000 clones, 80% to 90% of them seen only once. Material for sequencing was PBMCs. Every receptor here comes from a woman aged 50 to 65 in good health and CMV-seronegative.

The chain joins TRBV7-3 to TRBJ2-7; TRBD2 is a possible D gene (6 bases). The CDR3 loop spans 15 amino acids. Germline V gives CDR1 SGHTA, CDR2 FQGTGA. V was clipped by 2 bases and J by 4 bases, with 15 bases between them. Here the CDR3 DNA reads TGTGCCAGCAGCTTAGATGGGGGGTCCTCGTACGAGCAGTACTTC. As protein: CASSLDGGSSYEQYF.

This chain uses TRBV18 with TRBJ1-1, with TRBD1 identical over 8 bases. This CDR3 is 14 amino acids long. V lost 5 bases and J lost 6; bases outside the gene matches: 8. Germline V gene sequence: CDR1 KGHSH, CDR2 LQKENI. The CDR3 nucleotides are TGTGCCAGCTCAAGAACAGGGGGATTCCCTGAAGCTTTCTTT. It codes for CASSRTGGFPEAFF.

This chain connects TRBV19 to TRBJ1-1, with D maybe TRBD1 (5 bases). The CDR3 length is 11 residues. V lost 7 bases to trimming and J lost 7 bases, with 10 bases between them. CDR1 LNHDA and CDR2 SQIVND come from the germline V gene (reference sequence). The CDR3 is CASNRGDEAFF. The CDR3 coding sequence is TGTGCCAGTAACCGGGGGGATGAAGCTTTCTTT. The entire variable domain, with the rest obtained from reference TRBV19 and TRBJ1-1, is as follows: DGGITQSPKYLFRKEGQNVTLSCEQNLNHDAMYWYRQDPGQGLRLIYYSQIVNDFQKGDIAEGYSVSREKKESFPLTVTSAQKNPTAFYLCASNRGDEAFFGQGTRLTVV.

The V and J genes are TRBV2 and TRBJ1-2; perhaps TRBD1 as D (5 bases). Between the trimmed V and J ends, which lost 7 bases and 8 bases, there was a span of 17 bases. Germline CDR1 SNHLY, CDR2 FYNNEI. There are 13 residues in the CDR3. The CDR3 sequence: CASTAEGGEGYTF. The CDR3 coding sequence is TGTGCCAGCACCGCCGAGGGAGGGGAAGGCTACACCTTC.